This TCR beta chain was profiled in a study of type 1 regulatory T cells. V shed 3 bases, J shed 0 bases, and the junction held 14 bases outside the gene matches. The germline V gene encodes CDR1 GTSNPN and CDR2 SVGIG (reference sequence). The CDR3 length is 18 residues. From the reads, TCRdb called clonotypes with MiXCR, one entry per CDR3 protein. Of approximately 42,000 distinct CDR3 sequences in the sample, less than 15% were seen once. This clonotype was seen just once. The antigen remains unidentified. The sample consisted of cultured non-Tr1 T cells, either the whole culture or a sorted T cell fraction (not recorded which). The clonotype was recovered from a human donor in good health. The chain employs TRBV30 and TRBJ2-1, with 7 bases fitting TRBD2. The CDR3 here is CAWRRGWGGGSSYNEQFF. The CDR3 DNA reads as TGTGCCTGGAGGAGGGGTTGGGGTGGCGGGAGCTCCTACAATGAGCAGTTCTTC.